Shown below are 18 T cell receptor beta chains from a single sample sequenced in a study of cytomegalovirus exposure and HLA in healthy donors. PCR employed 60 Vbeta and 13 Jbeta primers. Sequencing was performed with immunoSEQ multiplex PCR; in TCRdb, only in-frame clones are kept and a portion is missing. The table has 150,000 to 200,000 clones, roughly 78% seen once. The sample was PBMCs. The receptors were gathered from a woman aged 30 to 39 in good health and CMV-seropositive.

The chain links TRBV4-3 to TRBJ1-6; no clear D gene. This CDR3 is 16 amino acids long. CDR1 is LGHNA and CDR2 is YSLEER in the germline V gene. V was clipped by 0 bases and J by 7 bases, with 13 bases between them. The CDR3: CASSQDAGGLNSPLHF. In DNA, the CDR3 is TGCGCCAGCAGCCAAGATGCTGGCGGACTAAATTCACCCCTCCACTTT.

This sequence joins TRBV6-5 and TRBJ2-1, with D uncertain. The germline gives CDR1 MNHEY, CDR2 SVGAGI. The CDR3 has 14 residues. The germline V and J ends were trimmed by 4 bases and 5 bases, with 12 bases remaining between them. In DNA form, the CDR3 reads TGTGCCAGCAGTTCCATCGACGGAGACAATGAGCAGTTCTTC. Translating it yields CASSSIDGDNEQFF.

The gene calls are TRBV9 and TRBJ2-5, with a weak D call TRBD2 (6 bases). V was cut by 4 bases and J by 1 base, with 17 bases left in between. CDR3 length: 16 residues. Germline CDR1 and CDR2: SGDLS and YYNGEE. CDR3 amino acids: CASSSSRGRSQETQYF. CDR3 in DNA: TGTGCCAGCAGCTCATCACGGGGGAGATCCCAAGAGACCCAGTACTTC. The variable domain in full, completed from reference TRBV9 and TRBJ2-5, reads DSGVTQTPKHLITATGQRVTLRCSPRSGDLSVYWYQQSLDQGLQFLIQYYNGEERAKGNILERFSAQQFPDLHSELNLSSLELGDSALYFCASSSSRGRSQETQYFGPGTRLLVL.

This clone was observed a few times. The chain joins TRBV2 to TRBJ1-5; 12 bases agree with TRBD1. This CDR3 spans 18 amino acids. Germline V gene lookup returns CDR1 SNHLY and CDR2 FYNNEI. Trimming took 5 bases from V and 4 from J; bases not matched to a gene: 12. CDR3 in DNA: TGTGCCAGCAGTTACCTTCCGGGACAGGGGGCTTTGAATCAGCCCCAGCATTTT. Amino acid sequence: CASSYLPGQGALNQPQHF.

V gene TRBV6-5 combines with J gene TRBJ1-5; the D gene is possibly TRBD1 (6 bases). Trimming left V 6 bases short and J 2 bases short, with 14 bases between. In germline, CDR1 is MNHEY, CDR2 SVGAGI. The CDR3 is 15 amino acids. Here the CDR3 reads CASSKTGLGNQPQHF. CDR3 in DNA: TGTGCCAGCAGCAAGACAGGTTTGGGCAATCAGCCCCAGCATTTT.

V and J are TRBV25-1 and TRBJ2-5, with a weak D call TRBD2 (6 bases). The germline gives CDR1 MGHDK, CDR2 SYGVNS. V was cut by 2 bases and J by 5 bases, with 18 bases left in between. The CDR3 runs to 16 residues. This chain's CDR3 is CASSERGGGIGETQYF. CDR3 DNA sequence: TGTGCCAGCAGTGAACGAGGTGGGGGGATAGGGGAGACCCAGTACTTC.

V and J are TRBV29-1 and TRBJ2-2, with D possibly TRBD1 on 5 matching bases. Germline CDR1 and CDR2: SQVTM and ANQGSEA. The CDR3 is 15 residues long. Trimming pared 3 bases from V and 6 bases from J, leaving 17 bases between. Here the CDR3 reads CSVEGQDLAPGELFF. Here the CDR3 DNA reads TGCAGCGTTGAGGGGCAGGACCTCGCACCCGGGGAGCTGTTTTTT.

V gene TRBV5-8 combines with J gene TRBJ2-3; weak D call: TRBD1 (7 bases). V was trimmed by 1 base and J by 6 bases, leaving 18 bases between them. The CDR3 has 16 residues. Germline V gene data show CDR1 as SGHTS and CDR2 as YDEGEE. The CDR3 DNA reads TGTGCCAGCAGCTTGCGGGGGACAGAGAGGCGCGATACGCAGTATTTT. This codes for CASSLRGTERRDTQYF.

This chain uses TRBV5-6 with TRBJ1-5; the D gene is possibly TRBD1 (6 bases). V lost 3 bases, J lost 6 bases, and 16 bases lay in between. The CDR3 extends over 15 amino acids. Germline-derived CDR1 and CDR2 are SGHDT and YYEEEE. The CDR3 sequence is CASSWSRQVGQPQHF. In DNA form, the CDR3 reads TGTGCCAGCAGCTGGAGTCGACAGGTGGGTCAGCCCCAGCATTTT.

This CDR3 reads CASSLASRVADTQYF. The CDR3 DNA reads TGTGCCAGCAGCTTAGCTTCGAGGGTAGCAGATACGCAGTATTTT. The rearrangement joins TRBV7-2 to TRBJ2-3; weak D call: TRBD2 (5 bases). CDR3 size: 15 residues. Germline lookup yields CDR1 SGHTA and CDR2 FQGNSA. Trimming left V 0 bases short and J 4 bases short, with 11 bases between.

The chain has TRBV6-1 and TRBJ1-4; 7 bases agree with TRBD1. The CDR3 sequence is 15 residues long. After removal of 6 bases from V and 0 bases from J, the junction contained 4 bases not matched to a gene. Germline V lookup: CDR1 MNHNS, CDR2 SASEGT. The CDR3 coding sequence is TGTGCCAGCAGCGGGACAGATGCAACTAATGAAAAACTGTTTTTT. Amino acids: CASSGTDATNEKLFF.

V and J are TRBV11-2 and TRBJ1-4; D possibly corresponds to TRBD1 (5 bases). V was shortened by 5 bases and J by 4 bases, with 14 bases between the two germline ends. The germline CDR1 and CDR2 sequences are SGHAT and FQNNGV. This CDR3 is built from 15 residues. The CDR3 bases are TGTGCCAGCAGCCCGGGGGAGATGATTAATGAAAAACTGTTTTTT. It codes for CASSPGEMINEKLFF.

The count of this clone is one. The rearrangement joins TRBV5-6 to TRBJ1-2; a weak D match, TRBD1 (6 bases). From germline, CDR1 is SGHDT and CDR2 YYEEEE. V dropped 1 base and J dropped 5 bases, with 15 bases sitting between them. There are 15 residues in the CDR3. The CDR3 sequence is CASSLRDWTVYGYTF. The DNA of the CDR3 is TGTGCCAGCAGCTTGCGGGATTGGACAGTTTATGGCTACACCTTC.

In its sample, this clone was seen once. CDR3 amino acids: CSVEKQNYEQYF. For the CDR3, the DNA is TGCAGCGTTGAGAAACAAAACTACGAGCAGTACTTC. V usage is TRBV29-1 and J usage is TRBJ2-7; D unresolved. CDR1 SQVTM and CDR2 ANQGSEA come from the germline V gene. Trimming pared 3 bases from V and 3 bases from J, leaving 9 bases between. This CDR3 spans 12 amino acids.

This rearrangement joins TRBV6-6 to TRBJ2-7; 7 nucleotides agree with TRBD1. This CDR3 has 15 residues. From germline, CDR1 is MNHNY and CDR2 SVGAGI (reference sequence). With 6 bases clipped from V and 7 bases from J, the junction kept 15 bases outside the gene matches. DNA of the CDR3: TGTGCCAGCAGGCCTCCCGGGACAGCCGAGGTTGAGCAGTACTTC. It is translated as CASRPPGTAEVEQYF.

The rearrangement links TRBV4-1 to TRBJ1-1, with a weak D call TRBD1 (6 bases). The CDR3 has 16 residues. Germline CDR1 MGHRA, CDR2 YSYEKL. Trimming removed 1 base from V and 0 bases from J, with 12 bases in between. CDR3 loop: CASSQGGGSMNTEAFF. The DNA of the CDR3 is TGCGCCAGCAGCCAAGGGGGGGGCAGCATGAACACTGAAGCTTTCTTT.

V usage is TRBV18 and J usage is TRBJ2-7; 9 bases line up with TRBD2. V trimming: 2 bases; J trimming: 4 bases; junction bases outside the gene matches: 9. In germline, CDR1 is KGHSH, CDR2 LQKENI. CDR3 length: 16 amino acids. The CDR3, as DNA: TGTGCCAGCTCACCAACCGGGATAGCGGGAGAGTACGAGCAGTACTTC. Translating it yields CASSPTGIAGEYEQYF.

The chain has TRBV21-1 and TRBJ1-5; the DNA was not used to check the table's D call, TRBD1. TRBV21-1 is described as a pseudogene. The CDR3 length is 12 residues. DNA for the CDR3: TGTGCCAGCTCAAAAGGGGATCAGCCCCAGCATTTT. It translates to CASSKGDQPQHF.